This TCR beta chain stems from a study of blood T cells in healthy people across ages. There are many counts of this clonotype. Antigen: not known. The CDR3 contains 11 residues. Germline loops: CDR1 MGHDK, CDR2 SYGVNS. The ends were cut back, 4 bases at V and 15 bases at J, with 13 bases in the middle. Study-wide points: Diversity was estimated from one million T cells, and these estimates were considered underestimates.

The authors ran a second PCR of about 6 to 11 cycles using a sample-barcoded 5' primer and a J-beta primer mix. Every molecule of cDNA carried a tag from a template-switch adaptor with 12 random nucleotides. TCRdb processed the 5' RACE reads anew with MiXCR; each CDR3 protein has one entry. Of roughly 800,000 distinct CDR3 sequences in the sample, 40% to 65% were seen once. The chain recombines TRBV25-1 with TRBJ2-1; D remains unclear. The clonotype originates from a man older than 75 in good health. Specimen: blood. The CDR3, as DNA: TGTGCCAGCAGTGTCCAGCCGGGCGGGTTCTTC. Translated: CASSVQPGGFF.